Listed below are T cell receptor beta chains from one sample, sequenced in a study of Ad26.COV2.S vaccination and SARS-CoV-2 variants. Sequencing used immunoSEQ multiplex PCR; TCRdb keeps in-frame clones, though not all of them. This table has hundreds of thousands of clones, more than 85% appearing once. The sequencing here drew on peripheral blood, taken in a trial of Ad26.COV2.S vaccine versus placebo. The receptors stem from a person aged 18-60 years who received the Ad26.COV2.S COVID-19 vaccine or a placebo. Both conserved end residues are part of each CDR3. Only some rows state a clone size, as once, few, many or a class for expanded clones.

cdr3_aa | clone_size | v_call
CASSLARGAGVADTQYF | - | TRBV5-1
CAWNPGVYGYTF | - | TRBV30
CASSQTGGGWSTEAFF | - | TRBV2
CASSFETGGGYTF | - | TRBV5-1
CASSMITTDTQYF | - | TRBV19
CASSLPGPPYEQYF | once | TRBV6-5
CASRQGQGSNQPQHF | - | TRBV6-5
CASSSGQGTGELFF | many | TRBV7-3
CASRPGGLGKLFF | - | TRBV19
CSVEEVGYEQYF | - | TRBV29-1
CASSEGLIYEQYF | - | TRBV6-2/TRBV6-3
CATSREWEGTGTEAFF | - | TRBV15
CASSQYGADYNEQFF | - | TRBV4-3
CASTSVLGEAFF | - | TRBV6-5
CASSSTGQGDYGYTF | - | TRBV6-6
CASSSPSHNAYGYTF | - | TRBV6-5
CAGRGTGSNTEAFF | - | TRBV19
CASSLGSRAVGEQFF | once | TRBV27
CASSITESYNEQFF | - | TRBV7-9
CASSLAELNTEAFF | - | TRBV7-6
CASSELGGVEKLFF | - | TRBV6-1
CASSSQWTGYDTEAFF | - | TRBV5-5